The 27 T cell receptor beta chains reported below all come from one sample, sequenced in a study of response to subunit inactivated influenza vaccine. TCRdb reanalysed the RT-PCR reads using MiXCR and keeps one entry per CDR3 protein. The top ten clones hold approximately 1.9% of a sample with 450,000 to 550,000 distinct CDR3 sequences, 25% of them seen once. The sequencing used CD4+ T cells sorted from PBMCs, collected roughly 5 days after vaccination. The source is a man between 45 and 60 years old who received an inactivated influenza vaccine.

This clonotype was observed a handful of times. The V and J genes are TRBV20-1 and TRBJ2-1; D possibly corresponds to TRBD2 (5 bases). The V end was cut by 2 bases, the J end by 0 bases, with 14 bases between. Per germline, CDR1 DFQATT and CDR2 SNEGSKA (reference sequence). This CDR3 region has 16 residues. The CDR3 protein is CSARPRSGNSYNEQFF. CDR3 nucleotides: TGCAGTGCTAGACCCCGAAGCGGAAACTCCTACAATGAGCAGTTCTTC.

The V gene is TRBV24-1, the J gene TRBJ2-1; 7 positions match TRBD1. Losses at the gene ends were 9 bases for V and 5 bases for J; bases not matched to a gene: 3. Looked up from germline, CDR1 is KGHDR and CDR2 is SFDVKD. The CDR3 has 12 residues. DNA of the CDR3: TGTGCCACCCAAGGACAGGACAATGAGCAGTTCTTC. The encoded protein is CATQGQDNEQFF.

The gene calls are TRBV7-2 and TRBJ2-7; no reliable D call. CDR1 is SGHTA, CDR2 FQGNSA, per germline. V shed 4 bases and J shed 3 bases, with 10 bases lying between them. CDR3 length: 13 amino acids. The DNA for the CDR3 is TGTGCCAGCAGCTCCGCTTATGGCTACGAGCAGTACTTC. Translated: CASSSAYGYEQYF.

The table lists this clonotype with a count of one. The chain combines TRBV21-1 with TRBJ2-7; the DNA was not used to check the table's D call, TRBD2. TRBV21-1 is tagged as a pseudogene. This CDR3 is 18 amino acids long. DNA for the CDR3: TGTGCCAGCAGCGGGCCGGTATGGCGGGAGGGCCAGGCCTACGAGCAGTACTTC. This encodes CASSGPVWREGQAYEQYF.

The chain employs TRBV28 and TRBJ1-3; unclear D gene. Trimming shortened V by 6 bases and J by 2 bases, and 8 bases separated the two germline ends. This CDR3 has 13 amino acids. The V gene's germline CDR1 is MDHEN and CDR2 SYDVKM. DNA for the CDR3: TGTGCCAGCAGGAGGCCAGCTGGAAACACCATATATTTT. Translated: CASRRPAGNTIYF.

This CDR3 reads CASSFAWENSPLHF. The CDR3 bases are TGCGCCAGCAGCTTTGCCTGGGAGAATTCACCCCTCCACTTT. The chain uses TRBV5-1 and TRBJ1-6; D is ambiguous. The CDR3 contains 14 residues. Germline V gene data show CDR1 as SGHRS and CDR2 as YFSETQ. Trimming shortened V by 2 bases and J by 7 bases, and 10 bases separated the two germline ends.

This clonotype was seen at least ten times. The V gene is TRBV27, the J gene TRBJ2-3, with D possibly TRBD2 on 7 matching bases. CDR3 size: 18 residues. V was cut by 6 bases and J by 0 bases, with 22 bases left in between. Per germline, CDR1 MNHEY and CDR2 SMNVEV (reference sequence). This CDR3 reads CASRPFWGGKSSTDTQYF. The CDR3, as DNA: TGTGCCAGCAGGCCCTTTTGGGGGGGCAAGTCTAGCACAGATACGCAGTATTTT.

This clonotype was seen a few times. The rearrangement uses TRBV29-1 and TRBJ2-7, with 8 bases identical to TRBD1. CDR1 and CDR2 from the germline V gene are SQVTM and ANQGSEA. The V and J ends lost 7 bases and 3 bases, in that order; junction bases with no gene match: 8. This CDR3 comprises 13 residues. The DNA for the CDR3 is TGCAGCGGCACCACAGGGGGGTACTACGAGCAGTACTTC. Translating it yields CSGTTGGYYEQYF.

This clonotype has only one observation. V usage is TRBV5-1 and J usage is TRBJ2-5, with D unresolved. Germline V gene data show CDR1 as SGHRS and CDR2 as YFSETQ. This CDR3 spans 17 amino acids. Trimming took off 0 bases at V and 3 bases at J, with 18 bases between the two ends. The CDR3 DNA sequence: TGCGCCAGCAGCTTGGGCTGGGCGACTTCAAGGGAAGAGACCCAGTACTTC. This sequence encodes CASSLGWATSREETQYF. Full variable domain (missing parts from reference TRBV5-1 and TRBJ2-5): KAGVTQTPRYLIKTRGQQVTLSCSPISGHRSVSWYQQTPGQGLQFLFEYFSETQRNKGNFPGRFSGRQFSNSRSEMNVSTLELGDSALYLCASSLGWATSREETQYFGPGTRLLVL.

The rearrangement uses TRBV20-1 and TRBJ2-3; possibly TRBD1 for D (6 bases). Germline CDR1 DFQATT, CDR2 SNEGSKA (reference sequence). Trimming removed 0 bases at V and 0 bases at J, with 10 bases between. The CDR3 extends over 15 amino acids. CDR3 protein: CSARDIQGSTDTQYF. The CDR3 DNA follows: TGCAGTGCTAGAGATATTCAGGGGAGCACAGATACGCAGTATTTT.

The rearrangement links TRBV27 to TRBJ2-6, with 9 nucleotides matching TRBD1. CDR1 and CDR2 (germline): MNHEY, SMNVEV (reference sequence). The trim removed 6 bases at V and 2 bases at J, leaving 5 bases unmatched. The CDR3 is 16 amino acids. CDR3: CASRSGTGTGANVLTF. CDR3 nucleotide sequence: TGTGCCAGCAGAAGTGGGACAGGGACTGGGGCCAACGTCCTGACTTTC.

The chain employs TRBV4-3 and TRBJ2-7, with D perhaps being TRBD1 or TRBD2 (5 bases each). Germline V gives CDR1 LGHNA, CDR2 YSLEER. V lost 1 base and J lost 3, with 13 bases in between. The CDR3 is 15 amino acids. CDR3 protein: CASSQVWGTDYEQYF. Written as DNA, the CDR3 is TGCGCCAGCAGCCAAGTTTGGGGGACCGACTACGAGCAGTACTTC.

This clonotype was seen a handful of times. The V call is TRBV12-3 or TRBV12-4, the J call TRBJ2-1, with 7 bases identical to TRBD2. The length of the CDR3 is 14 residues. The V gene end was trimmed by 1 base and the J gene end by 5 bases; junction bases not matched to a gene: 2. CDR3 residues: CASSLETSNNEQFF. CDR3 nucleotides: TGTGCCAGCAGTTTAGAGACTAGCAACAATGAGCAGTTCTTC.

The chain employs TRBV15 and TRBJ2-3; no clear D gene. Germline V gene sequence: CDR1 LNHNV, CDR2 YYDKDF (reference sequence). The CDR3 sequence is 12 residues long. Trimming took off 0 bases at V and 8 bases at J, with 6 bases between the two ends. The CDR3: CATSRDIGTQYF. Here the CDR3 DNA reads TGTGCCACCAGCAGAGATATAGGTACGCAGTATTTT.

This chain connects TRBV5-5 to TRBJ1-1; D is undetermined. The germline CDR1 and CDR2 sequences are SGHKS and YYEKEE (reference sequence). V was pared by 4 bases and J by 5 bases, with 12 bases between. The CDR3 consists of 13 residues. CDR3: CASSHLWGTEAFF. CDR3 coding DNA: TGTGCCAGCAGCCATCTCTGGGGAACTGAAGCTTTCTTT.

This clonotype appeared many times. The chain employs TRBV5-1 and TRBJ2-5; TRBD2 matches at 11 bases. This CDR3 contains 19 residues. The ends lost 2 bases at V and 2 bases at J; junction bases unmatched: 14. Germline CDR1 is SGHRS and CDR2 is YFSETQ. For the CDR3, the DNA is TGCGCCAGCAGCTTTAAACGACTAGCGGGGTTTGACGGGCAAGAGACCCAGTACTTC. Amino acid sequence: CASSFKRLAGFDGQETQYF.

CDR3 DNA sequence: TGCAGCGTTTCGGGACAGGGGTGGGGGAACACTGAAGCTTTCTTT. This codes for CSVSGQGWGNTEAFF. The V and J genes are TRBV29-1 and TRBJ1-1, with 10 bases fitting TRBD1. This CDR3 is 15 amino acids long. J lost 1 base, V lost 5 bases, and 7 bases had no gene match. Germline CDR1 is SQVTM and CDR2 is ANQGSEA.

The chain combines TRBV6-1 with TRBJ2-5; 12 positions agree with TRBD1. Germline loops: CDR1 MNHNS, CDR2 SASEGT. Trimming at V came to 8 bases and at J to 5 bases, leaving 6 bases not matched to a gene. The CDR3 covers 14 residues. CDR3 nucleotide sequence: TGTGCCAGCGGCCGGGACAGGGGGCCGGAGACCCAGTACTTC. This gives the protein CASGRDRGPETQYF.

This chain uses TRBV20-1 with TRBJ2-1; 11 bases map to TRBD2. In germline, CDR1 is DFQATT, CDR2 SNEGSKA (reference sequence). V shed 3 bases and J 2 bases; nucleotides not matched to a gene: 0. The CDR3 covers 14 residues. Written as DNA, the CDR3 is TGCAGTGCTAGTAGCGGGGGGGCCTACAATGAGCAGTTCTTC. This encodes CSASSGGAYNEQFF.

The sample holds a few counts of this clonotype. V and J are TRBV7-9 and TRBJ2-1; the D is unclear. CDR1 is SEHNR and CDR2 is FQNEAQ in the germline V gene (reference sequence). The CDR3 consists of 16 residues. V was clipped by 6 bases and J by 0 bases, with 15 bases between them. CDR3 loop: CASRERRQSSYNEQFF. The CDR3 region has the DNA TGTGCCAGCAGAGAAAGAAGACAAAGCTCCTACAATGAGCAGTTCTTC.

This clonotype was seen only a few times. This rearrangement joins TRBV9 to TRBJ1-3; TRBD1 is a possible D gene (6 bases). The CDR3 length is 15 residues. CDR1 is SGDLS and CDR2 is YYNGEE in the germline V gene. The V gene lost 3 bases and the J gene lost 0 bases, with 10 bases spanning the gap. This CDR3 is CASSETGNSGNTIYF. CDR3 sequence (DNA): TGTGCCAGCAGCGAGACAGGAAACTCTGGAAACACCATATATTTT.

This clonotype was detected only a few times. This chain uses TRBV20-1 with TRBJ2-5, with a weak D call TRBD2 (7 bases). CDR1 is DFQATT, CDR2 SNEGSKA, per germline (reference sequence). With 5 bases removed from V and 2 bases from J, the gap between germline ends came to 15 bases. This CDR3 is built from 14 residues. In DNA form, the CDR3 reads TGCAGTGCTCAAGGGGGAGGGGGGCAAGAGACCCAGTACTTC. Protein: CSAQGGGGQETQYF.

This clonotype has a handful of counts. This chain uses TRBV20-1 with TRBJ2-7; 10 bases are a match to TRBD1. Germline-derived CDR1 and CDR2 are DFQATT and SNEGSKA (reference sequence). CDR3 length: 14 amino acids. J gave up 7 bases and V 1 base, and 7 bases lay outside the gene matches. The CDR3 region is CSARAGTGVGEQYF. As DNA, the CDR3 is TGCAGTGCTAGAGCCGGGACAGGGGTAGGGGAGCAGTACTTC.

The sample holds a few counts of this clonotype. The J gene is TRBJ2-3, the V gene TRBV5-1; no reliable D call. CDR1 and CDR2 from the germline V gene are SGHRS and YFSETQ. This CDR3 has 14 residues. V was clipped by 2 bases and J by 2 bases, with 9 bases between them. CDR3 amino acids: CASSFVENTDTQYF. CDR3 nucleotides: TGCGCCAGCAGCTTTGTAGAAAACACAGATACGCAGTATTTT.

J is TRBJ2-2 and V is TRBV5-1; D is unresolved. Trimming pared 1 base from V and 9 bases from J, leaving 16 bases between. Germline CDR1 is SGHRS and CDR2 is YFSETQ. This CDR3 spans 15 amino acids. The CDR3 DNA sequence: TGCGCCAGCAGCTTGTTCGCTACCGCACCATGGGAGCTGTTTTTT. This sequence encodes CASSLFATAPWELFF.

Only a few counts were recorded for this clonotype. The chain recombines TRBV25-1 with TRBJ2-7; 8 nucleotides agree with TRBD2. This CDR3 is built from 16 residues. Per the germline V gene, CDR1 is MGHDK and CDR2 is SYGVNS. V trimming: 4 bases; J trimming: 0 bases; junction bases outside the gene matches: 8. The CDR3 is CASSAAGDGNSYEQYF. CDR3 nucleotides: TGTGCCAGCAGTGCAGCGGGGGACGGCAACTCCTACGAGCAGTACTTC.

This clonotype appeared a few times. CDR3 amino acids: CASSYQGLQVGFSYNEQFF. The CDR3 region has the DNA TGTGCCAGCAGTTACCAGGGGCTTCAAGTGGGATTCTCCTACAATGAGCAGTTCTTC. The V and J genes are TRBV6-2 or TRBV6-3 and TRBJ2-1, with a weak D call TRBD1 (6 bases). Germline V gene data show CDR1 as MNHEY and CDR2 as SVGEGT. V gave up 2 bases and J gave up 0 bases, with 20 bases separating them. CDR3 length: 19 amino acids.